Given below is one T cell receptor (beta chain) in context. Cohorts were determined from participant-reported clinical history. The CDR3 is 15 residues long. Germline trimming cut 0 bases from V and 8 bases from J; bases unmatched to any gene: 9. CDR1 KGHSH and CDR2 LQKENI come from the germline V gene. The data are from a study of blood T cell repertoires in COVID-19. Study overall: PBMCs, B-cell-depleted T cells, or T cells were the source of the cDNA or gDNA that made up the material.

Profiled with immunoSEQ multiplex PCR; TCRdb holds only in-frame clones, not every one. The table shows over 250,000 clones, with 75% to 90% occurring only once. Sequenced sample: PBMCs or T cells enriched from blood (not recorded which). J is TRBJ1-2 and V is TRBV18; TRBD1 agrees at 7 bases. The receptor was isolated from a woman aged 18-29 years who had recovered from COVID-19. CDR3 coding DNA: TGTGCCAGCTCACCACCGGGTCGAACAGGGGACGGCTACACCTTC. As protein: CASSPPGRTGDGYTF.